The 18 T cell receptor beta chains listed next were all sequenced from one sample in a study of T-cell reconstitution after alpha-beta-depleted transplantation in children. A TCRbeta library incorporating unique molecular identifiers was prepared. TCRdb reprocessed the PCR reads with MiXCR, giving one entry per CDR3 protein. Of about 260,000 distinct CDR3 sequences in the sample, under 9.5% were seen once. Sample: PBMCs, mostly from graft donor cells, taken 180 days after TCRalphabeta/CD19-depleted stem cell transplant. The receptors come from a male patient aged 10-17 years who had a stem cell transplant for acute lymphoblastic leukemia, so the T cells may come from the graft donor.

There are many counts of this clonotype. The chain carries TRBV10-3 and TRBJ1-5; maybe TRBD1 (5 bases). CDR1 ENHRY and CDR2 SYGVKD come from the germline V gene. CDR3 length: 13 residues. The V and J ends lost 6 bases and 5 bases respectively, with 11 bases between them. CDR3 residues: CAISWTPDQPQHF. The DNA for the CDR3 is TGTGCCATCAGCTGGACACCGGATCAGCCCCAGCATTTT.

The rearrangement joins TRBV5-1 to TRBJ1-3; 9 bases match TRBD1. Germline V CDR1 and CDR2: SGHRS, YFSETQ. The CDR3 consists of 21 residues. With V trimmed by 3 bases and J by 5 bases, 24 bases remained unmatched. The CDR3 region is CASSSTPVQTGTGFIRNTIYF. CDR3 nucleotide sequence: TGCGCCAGCAGCTCGACCCCCGTTCAGACCGGGACAGGGTTTATTAGAAACACCATATATTTT. The full variable domain, with the rest looked up from reference TRBV5-1 and TRBJ1-3, is KAGVTQTPRYLIKTRGQQVTLSCSPISGHRSVSWYQQTPGQGLQFLFEYFSETQRNKGNFPGRFSGRQFSNSRSEMNVSTLELGDSALYLCASSSTPVQTGTGFIRNTIYFGEGSWLTVV.

A remark on this clonotype: An end of the junction differs from the germline gene, which may be a read error. V gene TRBV3-1 combines with J gene TRBJ2-4; 11 bases agree with TRBD2. The CDR3 covers 17 residues. Germline-derived CDR1 and CDR2 are LGHDT and YNNKEL (reference sequence). CDR3 region: CASCHLGLAARVNIQYF. CDR3 coding DNA: TGTGCCAGCTGCCATTTGGGACTAGCGGCCCGGGTAAACATTCAGTACTTC.

This clonotype showed up many times. The V gene is TRBV3-1, the J gene TRBJ2-4, with unresolved D. V gave up 4 bases and J gave up 5 bases, with 12 bases separating them. Per the germline V gene, CDR1 is LGHDT and CDR2 is YNNKEL (reference sequence). CDR3 length equals 14 residues. The CDR3 DNA sequence: TGTGCCAGCAGCCCAGAGTGGTCCGAAAACATTCAGTACTTC. Its translation is CASSPEWSENIQYF.

This clonotype has ten or more counts. V gene TRBV3-1 combines with J gene TRBJ1-5; unclear D gene. The germline V and J ends were trimmed by 0 bases and 5 bases, with 11 bases remaining between them. Germline assignment: CDR1 LGHDT and CDR2 YNNKEL (reference sequence). The CDR3 loop spans 15 amino acids. The CDR3 DNA reads as TGTGCCAGCAGCCAAGACCCCGGACGTTATCAGCCCCAGCATTTT. The encoded protein is CASSQDPGRYQPQHF.

Ten or more counts support this clonotype. V usage is TRBV5-1 and J usage is TRBJ2-5; D might be TRBD1 (6 bases). CDR1 SGHRS and CDR2 YFSETQ come from the germline V gene. V was shortened by 4 bases and J by 2 bases, with 15 bases between the two germline ends. The CDR3 loop spans 15 amino acids. The CDR3 DNA is TGCGCCAGCAGCCTATTAGGGACACCTCAAGAGACCCAGTACTTC. Translated: CASSLLGTPQETQYF.

This clonotype showed up many times. This rearrangement joins TRBV12-3 or TRBV12-4 to TRBJ2-5; possibly TRBD2 for D (5 bases). V lost 5 bases to trimming and J lost 2 bases, with 15 bases between them. The length of the CDR3 is 15 residues. In DNA, the CDR3 is TGTGCCAGCAGTGCCTCGTCCGGGATACAAGAGACCCAGTACTTC. Its translation: CASSASSGIQETQYF.

This clonotype was detected ten times or more. This rearrangement joins TRBV12-3 or TRBV12-4 to TRBJ2-7; D unresolved. V was clipped by 7 bases and J by 2 bases, with 12 bases between them. The CDR3 length is 13 residues. Written as DNA, the CDR3 is TGTGCCAGCACCCTCAGGCTAACCTACGAGCAGTACTTC. It specifies CASTLRLTYEQYF.

This clonotype occurred many times. This chain links TRBV5-1 with TRBJ2-2, with TRBD2 matching over 7 bases. The V gene's germline CDR1 is SGHRS and CDR2 YFSETQ. J gave up 1 base and V 4 bases, and 4 bases lay outside the gene matches. The CDR3 runs 15 residues. This CDR3 is CASSPLAENTGELFF. The CDR3, as DNA: TGCGCCAGCAGCCCTCTAGCGGAGAACACCGGGGAGCTGTTTTTT. Together with reference TRBV5-1 and TRBJ2-2, the CDR3 gives the full variable domain: KAGVTQTPRYLIKTRGQQVTLSCSPISGHRSVSWYQQTPGQGLQFLFEYFSETQRNKGNFPGRFSGRQFSNSRSEMNVSTLELGDSALYLCASSPLAENTGELFFGEGSRLTVL.

Comments on this clonotype: A read error may be the cause here, since a much bigger clone is one base away. The rearrangement links TRBV9 to TRBJ2-2; possible D gene TRBD1, 5 bases. Trimming took off 2 bases at V and 5 bases at J, with 13 bases between the two ends. Germline lookup yields CDR1 SGDLS and CDR2 YYNGEE. The CDR3 extends over 15 amino acids. CDR3 in amino acids: CASSVWGSTTGELFF. The CDR3 nucleotides are TGTGCCAGCAGCGTTTGGGGCTCGACGACCGGGGAGCTGTTTTTT.

In its sample, this clonotype was seen a few times. The rearrangement links TRBV19 to TRBJ1-5; 9 nucleotides line up with TRBD1. This CDR3 spans 15 amino acids. Trimming took 7 bases from V and 4 from J; bases not matched to a gene: 8. Germline lookup yields CDR1 LNHDA and CDR2 SQIVND (reference sequence). This CDR3 is CASTVGTGTNQPQHF. The DNA for the CDR3 is TGTGCCAGTACCGTCGGGACAGGGACGAATCAGCCCCAGCATTTT.

This clonotype was observed at least ten times. The chain employs TRBV19 and TRBJ2-1; possible D gene TRBD2, 6 bases. The CDR3 has 14 residues. The V gene's germline CDR1 is LNHDA and CDR2 SQIVND (reference sequence). Trimming left V 3 bases short and J 7 bases short, with 13 bases between. CDR3 protein: CASSIGGWWNEQFF. Written as DNA, the CDR3 is TGTGCCAGTAGTATTGGAGGGTGGTGGAATGAGCAGTTCTTC.

This clonotype has a count of ten or more. This chain links TRBV4-1 with TRBJ2-5; D possibly uses TRBD1 or TRBD2 (5 bases each). V lost 2 bases to trimming and J lost 5 bases, with 12 bases between them. This CDR3 contains 14 residues. From germline, CDR1 is MGHRA and CDR2 YSYEKL. Written as DNA, the CDR3 is TGCGCCAGCAGCCAAAAACCGGGACCGGAGACCCAGTACTTC. This encodes CASSQKPGPETQYF.

This clonotype has at least ten counts. The chain combines TRBV3-1 with TRBJ2-2; unclear D gene. The CDR3 consists of 15 residues. Trimming cost V 1 base and J 3 bases, with 9 bases left between them. Germline V gene sequence: CDR1 LGHDT, CDR2 YNNKEL (reference sequence). This CDR3 is CASSQGITYTGELFF. In DNA form, the CDR3 reads TGTGCCAGCAGCCAAGGGATTACCTACACCGGGGAGCTGTTTTTT.

This clonotype was counted at least ten times. The genes are TRBV4-2 and TRBJ1-2; perhaps TRBD1 as D (6 bases). Germline values: CDR1 LGHNA, CDR2 YNFKEQ. CDR3 size: 17 residues. V lost 1 base and J 1 base, leaving 16 bases between the germline ends. The CDR3 bases are TGTGCCAGCAGCCAAGGAGGAAGAGGACAGATTAACTATGGCTACACCTTC. It encodes CASSQGGRGQINYGYTF.

This clonotype was found many times. This sequence joins TRBV6-1 and TRBJ2-2, with D possibly being TRBD1 (5 bases). Trimming pared 6 bases from V and 4 bases from J, leaving 12 bases between. This CDR3 has 14 amino acids. Germline CDR1 MNHNS, CDR2 SASEGT. CDR3 in amino acids: CASRRDSSTGELFF. CDR3 sequence (DNA): TGTGCCAGCAGACGAGACAGTTCCACCGGGGAGCTGTTTTTT.

The table lists this clonotype with a few counts. J is TRBJ2-5 and V is TRBV4-2; 9 positions match TRBD1. Germline V gene lookup returns CDR1 LGHNA and CDR2 YNFKEQ. Trimming took 1 base from V and 2 from J; bases not matched to a gene: 5. The CDR3 sequence is 16 residues long. CDR3 residues: CASSQVGTGRQETQYF. The CDR3 region has the DNA TGTGCCAGCAGCCAAGTGGGGACAGGGAGGCAAGAGACCCAGTACTTC.

This clonotype was seen ten or more times. The chain joins TRBV20-1 to TRBJ2-3; 9 bases map to TRBD1. V lost 4 bases and J lost 5; bases outside the gene matches: 7. The CDR3 has 14 residues. The germline V gene encodes CDR1 DFQATT and CDR2 SNEGSKA (reference sequence). The DNA of the CDR3 is TGCAGTGCTAATACAGGGGGCAGGAGAGATACGCAGTATTTT. This codes for CSANTGGRRDTQYF.